The present T cell receptor (beta chain) was sequenced within a study of T cell responses to AZD1222 COVID-19 vaccine. CDR3 length equals 14 residues. The germline gives CDR1 MNHNY, CDR2 SVGAGI (reference sequence). V was shortened by 7 bases and J by 7 bases, with 17 bases between the two germline ends. Using immunoSEQ multiplex PCR, the repertoire was profiled, and TCRdb retains in-frame clones only, with some absent. Found here are over 85,000 clones, more than 90% of them singletons; the top ten hold more than 2%. It was second doses at about 4 or about 12 weeks that were pooled. The chain recombines TRBV6-6 with TRBJ1-3; D is possibly TRBD1 (5 bases). The starting material was peripheral blood, obtained 28 days after the second AZD1222 dose. This TCR was recovered from an adult who received the AZD1222 COVID-19 vaccine. CDR3 nucleotide sequence: TGTGCCAGCACTAACAGGCCTTTGGGGAACACCATATATTTT. This encodes CASTNRPLGNTIYF.